This T cell receptor (beta chain) was recovered during a study of Graves' ophthalmopathy and Graves' hyperthyroidism. There are many counts of this clonotype. The CDR3 spans 16 residues. CDR1 SGHKS and CDR2 YYEKEE come from the germline V gene (reference sequence). Losses at the gene ends were 2 bases for V and 4 bases for J; bases not matched to a gene: 8. The study amplified TCR beta CDR3 regions using RNA transcripts. HTBI primers primed a first-round RT-PCR, and a second-round multiplex PCR followed. One entry per CDR3 protein, called by TCRdb with MiXCR from the multiplex PCR reads. The sample includes roughly 600,000 distinct CDR3 sequences, about 40% seen only once; the top ten take 4% to 5%.

The sample was peripheral blood or thyroid tissue (not recorded which). V gene TRBV5-5 combines with J gene TRBJ1-1, with 10 bases lining up with TRBD1. The sequence was collected from an adult man with Graves' hyperthyroidism. The CDR3 DNA reads as TGTGCCAGCAGCTTTTTAACGGGACAGGGGAGCACTGAAGCTTTCTTT. Its translation: CASSFLTGQGSTEAFF.